One and the same sample provided the 32 T cell receptor beta chains below, sequenced in a study of blood T cell repertoires in COVID-19. Clones were read by immunoSEQ multiplex PCR, and TCRdb kept only the in-frame ones, dropping some. The table has about 170,000 clones, over 70% seen once; the top ten hold roughly 19%. The specimen was peripheral blood. These receptors originate from a woman between 70 and 85 years old who had recovered from COVID-19.

The rearrangement joins TRBV6-1 to TRBJ1-5; possibly TRBD1 for D (5 bases). This CDR3 has 14 residues. CDR1 is MNHNS and CDR2 is SASEGT in the germline V gene. V was trimmed by 1 base and J by 5 bases, leaving 9 bases between them. This CDR3 is CASSEVPRDQPQHF. CDR3 sequence (DNA): TGTGCCAGCAGTGAAGTTCCCAGGGATCAGCCCCAGCATTTT.

The genes are TRBV2 and TRBJ1-2, with D possibly matching TRBD1 (5 bases). Deletions cut 3 bases from V and 5 bases from J, with 13 bases between. The CDR3 covers 14 residues. Per the germline V gene, CDR1 is SNHLY and CDR2 is FYNNEI. The CDR3 loop is CASSDPRGIYGYTF. CDR3 nucleotides: TGTGCCAGCAGTGACCCCCGGGGGATATATGGCTACACCTTC.

V usage is TRBV5-1 and J usage is TRBJ1-1; TRBD1 matches 11 bases. With V trimmed by 1 base and J by 4 bases, 6 bases remained unmatched. The CDR3 is made up of 16 amino acids. Germline V gives CDR1 SGHRS, CDR2 YFSETQ. CDR3 loop: CASSLLPGTGGTEAFF. The CDR3 region has the DNA TGCGCCAGCAGCTTGTTACCCGGGACAGGGGGCACTGAAGCTTTCTTT.

This clone has just a few counts. J is TRBJ1-3 and V is TRBV5-1; D is possibly TRBD1 (5 bases). There are 15 residues in the CDR3. Trimming pared 0 bases from V and 2 bases from J, leaving 9 bases between. Looked up from germline, CDR1 is SGHRS and CDR2 is YFSETQ. CDR3 DNA: TGCGCCAGCAGCTTGGGCCCAGGGCCTGGAAACACCATATATTTT. It encodes CASSLGPGPGNTIYF.

The J gene is TRBJ1-3, the V gene TRBV7-8; 7 bases line up with TRBD1. Germline CDR1 reads SGHVS; CDR2 reads FQNEAQ. The CDR3 loop spans 14 amino acids. After removal of 5 bases from V and 2 bases from J, the junction contained 3 bases not matched to a gene. CDR3 region: CASSKGATGNTIYF. Written as DNA, the CDR3 is TGTGCCAGCAGCAAGGGGGCAACTGGAAACACCATATATTTT.

V and J are TRBV25-1 and TRBJ2-3; 14 nucleotides align to TRBD2. CDR1 MGHDK and CDR2 SYGVNS come from the germline V gene. Trimming cost V 4 bases and J 4 bases; bases outside gene matches: 4. The CDR3 covers 16 residues. The CDR3 region has the DNA TGTGCCAGCAGTGGGGGACTAGCGGGGGCCTCAGATACGCAGTATTTT. Encoded protein: CASSGGLAGASDTQYF.

The chain employs TRBV11-3 and TRBJ2-3; 7 nucleotides line up with TRBD1. The germline V gene encodes CDR1 SGHNT and CDR2 YENEEA. V lost 5 bases and J lost 5; bases outside the gene matches: 1. The CDR3 extends over 12 amino acids. Here the CDR3 DNA reads TGTGCCAGCAGCCCAGGGGGAGATACGCAGTATTTT. Its protein is CASSPGGDTQYF. Using reference TRBV11-3 and TRBJ2-3 for the parts outside the CDR3, the full variable domain is EAGVVQSPRYKIIEKKQPVAFWCNPISGHNTLYWYLQNLGQGPELLIRYENEEAVDDSQLPKDRFSAERLKGVDSTLKIQPAELGDSAVYLCASSPGGDTQYFGPGTRLTVL.

This CDR3 reads CASAAPNGGGGYNEQFF. In DNA form, the CDR3 reads TGTGCCAGCGCGGCCCCCAACGGGGGAGGAGGCTACAATGAGCAGTTCTTC. The chain joins TRBV18 to TRBJ2-1; TRBD2 might be the D (6 bases). Germline assignment: CDR1 KGHSH and CDR2 LQKENI. V lost 8 bases, J lost 3 bases, and 23 bases lay in between. This CDR3 region has 17 residues.

DNA for the CDR3: TGTGCCAGCTCCCCGGGACAGGGGAACTATGGCTACACCTTC. Its protein product is CASSPGQGNYGYTF. This chain links TRBV7-9 with TRBJ1-2; TRBD1 aligns across 10 bases. This CDR3 comprises 14 residues. Germline loops: CDR1 SEHNR, CDR2 FQNEAQ (reference sequence). Trimming took 8 bases from V and 2 from J; bases not matched to a gene: 5.

This clone has more than one count but fewer than ten. The chain links TRBV5-1 to TRBJ1-2; a possible D gene is TRBD1 (6 bases). Per the germline V gene, CDR1 is SGHRS and CDR2 is YFSETQ. V gave up 3 bases and J gave up 6 bases, with 12 bases separating them. This CDR3 has 13 amino acids. The DNA of the CDR3 is TGCGCCAGCAGCTCGACAGGTTTTCATGGCTACACCTTC. Amino acid sequence: CASSSTGFHGYTF.

This clone occurred once. The V and J genes are TRBV7-8 and TRBJ1-4, with 9 positions matching TRBD1. The V gene's germline CDR1 is SGHVS and CDR2 FQNEAQ. The CDR3 contains 15 residues. Unmatched junction bases numbered 8, after V lost 5 bases and J lost 7 bases. CDR3 DNA sequence: TGTGCCAGCAGCCCGAACCGGGACAGGGTTGAAAAACTGTTTTTT. It is translated as CASSPNRDRVEKLFF. Full variable domain (rest looked up from reference TRBV7-8 and TRBJ1-4): GAGVSQSPRYKVAKRGQDVALRCDPISGHVSLFWYQQALGQGPEFLTYFQNEAQLDKSGLPSDRFFAERPEGSVSTLKIQRTQQEDSAVYLCASSPNRDRVEKLFFGSGTQLSVL.

This sequence joins TRBV10-3 and TRBJ1-4; maybe TRBD1 (6 bases). This CDR3 has 14 amino acids. Looked up from germline, CDR1 is ENHRY and CDR2 is SYGVKD. Trimming left V 4 bases short and J 5 bases short, with 11 bases between. The CDR3 here is CAISAGTPNEKLFF. CDR3 DNA: TGTGCCATCAGTGCCGGGACACCGAATGAAAAACTGTTTTTT.

V gene TRBV4-2 combines with J gene TRBJ1-5; D not resolved. The CDR3 totals 15 residues. CDR1 is LGHNA and CDR2 is YNFKEQ in the germline V gene. V gave up 1 base and J gave up 3 bases, with 10 bases separating them. CDR3 in DNA: TGTGCCAGCAGCCAAGTAGCGGCGAACAATCAGCCCCAGCATTTT. It specifies CASSQVAANNQPQHF.

In regard to this clone: The germline gene is not matched at one end of the junction; a read error may be the cause. The chain combines TRBV4-2 with TRBJ2-7; TRBD2 agrees at 9 bases. Germline V gene data show CDR1 as LGHNA and CDR2 as YNFKEQ. The CDR3 has 13 amino acids. The DNA of the CDR3 is TGTGCCAGCAGCCAAGATCGGCTAGCGGGACCGATCTTC. Translating it yields CASSQDRLAGPIF.

This clone came up a few times. The V and J genes are TRBV2 and TRBJ2-1, with TRBD2 matching 7 bases. V gave up 10 bases and J gave up 10 bases; unmatched junction bases: 16. From germline, CDR1 is SNHLY and CDR2 FYNNEI. This CDR3 contains 14 residues. As DNA, the CDR3 is TGTGCCAACTCGCGGCTAGCGGCCGCCGGGGAGCAGTTCTTC. Encoded protein: CANSRLAAAGEQFF.

This clone has just one count. CDR3 DNA: TGTGCCAGCAGCCTCAGGGCCAGGCGGGGCTACACCTTC. It translates to CASSLRARRGYTF. The J gene is TRBJ1-2, the V gene TRBV3-1 (or the pseudogene TRBV3-2), with D possibly being TRBD1 (5 bases). V lost 4 bases, J lost 8 bases, and 14 bases lay in between. The CDR3 extends over 13 amino acids. Germline assignment: CDR1 LGHDT and CDR2 YNNKEL (reference sequence).

The chain carries TRBV7-6 and TRBJ1-3; D is uncertain. This CDR3 is built from 15 residues. CDR1 SGHVS and CDR2 FNYEAQ come from the germline V gene. V lost 5 bases to trimming and J lost 2 bases, with 13 bases between them. The DNA for the CDR3 is TGTGCCAGCAGCCCCCATTTGGGCGCTGGAAACACCATATATTTT. Residues: CASSPHLGAGNTIYF.

A single count supports this clone. This rearrangement joins TRBV19 to TRBJ2-7; TRBD1 aligns across 10 bases. Germline CDR1 is LNHDA and CDR2 is SQIVND (reference sequence). The CDR3 contains 15 residues. With 6 bases clipped from V and 2 bases from J, the junction kept 7 bases outside the gene matches. DNA of the CDR3: TGTGCCAGTAGCGCAGGGACAGGGGCCCCCTACGAGCAGTACTTC. It is translated as CASSAGTGAPYEQYF.

The chain couples TRBV19 to TRBJ1-4, with TRBD1 identical over 8 bases. The ends lost 5 bases at V and 3 bases at J; junction bases unmatched: 5. The CDR3 totals 15 residues. CDR1 and CDR2 from the germline V gene are LNHDA and SQIVND (reference sequence). The CDR3 region is CASSDPGQANEKLFF. CDR3 sequence (DNA): TGTGCCAGTAGTGACCCGGGACAGGCTAATGAAAAACTGTTTTTT.

The rearrangement links TRBV28 to TRBJ2-5; 13 bases are a match to TRBD2. V trimming: 4 bases; J trimming: 5 bases; junction bases outside the gene matches: 4. The germline V gene encodes CDR1 MDHEN and CDR2 SYDVKM. The CDR3 has 15 amino acids. CDR3 loop: CASSSRTSGSETQYF. The CDR3 coding sequence is TGTGCCAGCAGTTCCCGGACTAGCGGGAGTGAGACCCAGTACTTC.

The chain combines TRBV9 with TRBJ2-1, with D perhaps matching TRBD1 (6 bases). CDR3 length: 15 amino acids. V lost 3 bases to trimming and J lost 0 bases, with 10 bases between them. Germline loops: CDR1 SGDLS, CDR2 YYNGEE. The CDR3 here is CASSAQGNSYNEQFF. Here the CDR3 DNA reads TGTGCCAGCAGCGCACAGGGAAACTCCTACAATGAGCAGTTCTTC.

The chain has TRBV6-5 and TRBJ2-3, with 7 bases identical to TRBD1. The J segment lost 0 bases and the V segment lost 0 bases, leaving 0 bases of the junction unmatched. This CDR3 region has 15 residues. Germline V gene data show CDR1 as MNHEY and CDR2 as SVGAGI. The chain's CDR3 is CASSYSGQSTDTQYF. The CDR3 DNA sequence: TGTGCCAGCAGTTACTCGGGACAGAGCACAGATACGCAGTATTTT.

For the CDR3, the DNA is TGTGCCAGTAGCACGTCGGGGGGCGGTTATGGCTACACCTTC. It translates to CASSTSGGGYGYTF. The chain couples TRBV19 to TRBJ1-2, with D tentatively TRBD1 (6 bases). The germline CDR1 and CDR2 sequences are LNHDA and SQIVND (reference sequence). V was pared by 6 bases and J by 5 bases, with 16 bases between. This CDR3 spans 14 amino acids.

This chain connects TRBV11-1 to TRBJ2-2, with D unclear. The CDR3 totals 14 residues. Per the germline V gene, CDR1 is SGHAT and CDR2 is FQDESV (reference sequence). V was clipped by 3 bases and J by 8 bases, with 13 bases between them. This CDR3 is CASSFLGAWGELFF. CDR3 DNA sequence: TGTGCCAGCAGCTTCCTCGGTGCCTGGGGGGAGCTGTTTTTT.

This rearrangement joins TRBV28 to TRBJ2-2; 7 nucleotides line up with TRBD2. The CDR3 runs to 15 residues. In germline, CDR1 is MDHEN, CDR2 SYDVKM. V lost 6 bases to trimming and J lost 6 bases; unmatched junction nucleotides: 10. The CDR3 sequence is CASSTSGVGSGELFF. The DNA for the CDR3 is TGTGCCAGCAGCACAAGCGGGGTGGGGTCCGGGGAGCTGTTTTTT.

The chain recombines TRBV11-3 with TRBJ2-1; TRBD2 aligns across 11 bases. CDR3 length equals 15 residues. The V gene end was trimmed by 5 bases and the J gene end by 6 bases; junction bases not matched to a gene: 6. Germline CDR1 and CDR2: SGHNT and YENEEA. The DNA for the CDR3 is TGTGCCAGCAGCCAGGGACTAGCGGACGCCAATGAGCAGTTCTTC. Protein: CASSQGLADANEQFF.

With respect to this clone: The same CDR3 also results from other DNA sequences found in this sample. The V gene is TRBV24-1, the J gene TRBJ1-2; 10 bases fit TRBD1. The J segment lost 7 bases and the V segment lost 3 bases, leaving 7 bases of the junction unmatched. Germline assignment: CDR1 KGHDR and CDR2 SFDVKD. This CDR3 is 15 amino acids long. CDR3 loop: CATSDPGQGVGGYTF. CDR3 nucleotide sequence: TGTGCCACCAGTGATCCTGGACAGGGGGTGGGTGGCTACACCTTC.

The J gene is TRBJ2-2, the V gene TRBV6-2 or TRBV6-3; D not certain. Trimming left V 5 bases short and J 7 bases short, with 23 bases between. The CDR3 is 17 residues long. Germline CDR1 MNHEY, CDR2 SVGEGT. The CDR3 DNA is TGTGCCAGCAGTCAGCGCCCCCGGATTCACGGAATCGGGGAGCTGTTTTTT. It encodes CASSQRPRIHGIGELFF.

The chain joins TRBV3-1 (or the pseudogene TRBV3-2) to TRBJ1-2, with D uncertain. Germline CDR1 is LGHDT and CDR2 is YNNKEL (reference sequence). V shed 4 bases and J shed 1 base, with 7 bases lying between them. The CDR3 runs 13 residues. CDR3 bases: TGTGCCAGCAGCCCGACGGGTAACTATGGCTACACCTTC. This codes for CASSPTGNYGYTF.

A few counts support this clone. J is TRBJ2-1 and V is TRBV9, with TRBD2 identical over 8 bases. This CDR3 is 15 amino acids long. The V gene's germline CDR1 is SGDLS and CDR2 YYNGEE. V lost 6 bases, J lost 0 bases, and 5 bases stayed unmatched. CDR3 nucleotides: TGTGCCAGCACCCGGGGGGGGGCCTCCTACAATGAGCAGTTCTTC. Encoded protein: CASTRGGASYNEQFF.

The rearrangement links TRBV29-1 to TRBJ2-2, with D perhaps TRBD2 (5 bases). Trimming left V 7 bases short and J 7 bases short, with 10 bases between. From germline, CDR1 is SQVTM and CDR2 ANQGSEA. This CDR3 has 11 amino acids. In DNA, the CDR3 is TGCAGCGCCCTCCGGGGCGGGGAGCTGTTTTTT. It codes for CSALRGGELFF.

This clone was found a few times. The CDR3 DNA is TGCGCCAGCACGCGGGCGGGGGGCGATGAGCAGTTCTTC. Protein product: CASTRAGGDEQFF. This chain joins TRBV5-1 and TRBJ2-1; 8 bases match TRBD2. This CDR3 region has 13 residues. Trimming removed 6 bases from V and 8 bases from J; junction bases left unmatched: 7. Germline V gene sequence: CDR1 SGHRS, CDR2 YFSETQ.